The clone carrying this TCR beta chain was counted once. The table came from immunoSEQ multiplex PCR; TCRdb's copy has only in-frame clones and leaves some out. The data contain around 48,000 clones, 90% of them singletons. This record belongs to a study of T cell changes during pregnancy in multiple sclerosis. CDR1 is LNHNV and CDR2 is YYDKDF in the germline V gene (reference sequence). Trimming stripped 6 bases from V and 3 bases from J, with 6 bases between. CDR3 length: 11 amino acids. This TCR came from a female donor with multiple sclerosis, enrolled in a pregnancy study. The V gene is TRBV15, the J gene TRBJ2-7; D possibly corresponds to TRBD1 (6 bases). The source material was CD8+ T cells from peripheral blood mononuclear cells, sampled before pregnancy. CDR3 region: CATRDSYEQYF. CDR3 in DNA: TGTGCCACCAGGGACAGCTACGAGCAGTACTTC.